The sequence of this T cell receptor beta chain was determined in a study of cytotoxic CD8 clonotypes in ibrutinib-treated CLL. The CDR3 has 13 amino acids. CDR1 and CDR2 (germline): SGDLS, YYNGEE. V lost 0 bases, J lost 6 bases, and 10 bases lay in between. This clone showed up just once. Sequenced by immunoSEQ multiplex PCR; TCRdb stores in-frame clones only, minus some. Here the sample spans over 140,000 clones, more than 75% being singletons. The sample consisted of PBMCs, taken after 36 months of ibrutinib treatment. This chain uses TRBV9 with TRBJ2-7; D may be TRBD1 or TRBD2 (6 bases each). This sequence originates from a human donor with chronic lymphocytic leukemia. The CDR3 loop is CASSVVQGGEQYF. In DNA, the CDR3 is TGTGCCAGCAGCGTAGTACAGGGAGGCGAGCAGTACTTC.